This TCR beta chain was retrieved from a study of blood T cell repertoires in COVID-19. Study details: Samples taken during acute and convalescent COVID-19 were collected in the United States, Italy and Spain. From T cells, B-cell-depleted T cells, or PBMCs came the material, which was cDNA or gDNA.

Original processing methods: Amplification of reference gene primers provided the estimated nucleated cell counts. The assay was immunoSEQ multiplex PCR, and TCRdb's table has in-frame clones only and misses some. V, J and clone size reflect that table, while D and trimming were determined from the DNA. Seen here are about 30,000 clones, roughly nine tenths observed once, and the top ten hold more than 15%. The CDR3 runs 18 residues. CDR1 is SGHTA, CDR2 FQGNSA, per germline. With V trimmed by 1 base and J by 1 base, 9 bases remained unmatched. The receptor comes from a man older than 75 with acute or convalescent COVID-19. Specimen: peripheral blood. The V call is TRBV7-2, the J call TRBJ2-1, with 8 bases matching TRBD2. This CDR3 is CASSLVGSTGGSYNEQFF. CDR3 in DNA: TGTGCCAGCAGCTTAGTAGGGTCCACGGGGGGGTCCTACAATGAGCAGTTCTTC.